What follows are 18 T cell receptor beta chains derived from one specimen sequenced in a study of chemoradiotherapy in HPV16-positive cancers. Sequenced by immunoSEQ multiplex PCR; TCRdb stores in-frame clones only, minus some. The table lists some 640 clones, around 94% of them singletons. Specimen: tumor tissue, collected from a patient who underwent chemoradiotherapy. The receptors derive from a human donor with HPV-associated anogenital cancer.

V usage is TRBV5-1 and J usage is TRBJ1-2; D possibly corresponds to TRBD1 (5 bases). Germline values: CDR1 SGHRS, CDR2 YFSETQ. V lost 2 bases and J 6 bases, leaving 14 bases between the germline ends. The CDR3 covers 14 residues. CDR3 sequence reads: CASSFGTGGNGYTF. The CDR3, as DNA: TGCGCCAGCAGCTTTGGAACAGGAGGAAATGGCTACACCTTC.

The V gene is TRBV19, the J gene TRBJ1-4; 7 positions agree with TRBD1. Germline assignment: CDR1 LNHDA and CDR2 SQIVND (reference sequence). V was pared by 10 bases and J by 3 bases, with 8 bases of the junction left unmatched. The CDR3 runs 14 residues. CDR3 in amino acids: CATLDRAANEKLFF. The CDR3 bases are TGTGCCACTCTAGACAGGGCAGCTAATGAAAAACTGTTTTTT.

The V gene is TRBV28, the J gene TRBJ2-1; 7 nucleotides agree with TRBD2. Per the germline V gene, CDR1 is MDHEN and CDR2 is SYDVKM. This CDR3 has 16 amino acids. The V and J ends lost 2 bases and 4 bases, in that order; junction bases with no gene match: 8. As DNA, the CDR3 is TGTGCCAGCAGTTTAGGTGCGGGAGTAGTATACAATGAGCAGTTCTTC. As protein: CASSLGAGVVYNEQFF.

The V gene is TRBV25-1, the J gene TRBJ2-2; TRBD1 matches at 10 bases. V dropped 4 bases and J dropped 7; count of bases not matched to a gene: 6. Per the germline V gene, CDR1 is MGHDK and CDR2 is SYGVNS. CDR3 length: 15 residues. This CDR3 reads CASSGRQGAGGELFF. As DNA, the CDR3 is TGTGCCAGCAGTGGCCGACAGGGGGCTGGCGGGGAGCTGTTTTTT.

This chain joins TRBV28 and TRBJ2-3; 8 nucleotides match TRBD1. Germline CDR1 MDHEN, CDR2 SYDVKM. Germline trimming cut 7 bases from V and 1 base from J; bases unmatched to any gene: 10. The CDR3 loop spans 16 amino acids. The CDR3 coding sequence is TGTGCCAGCAACCCCCCCGGACAGGGCCGCACAGATACGCAGTATTTT. Translation: CASNPPGQGRTDTQYF.

This clone came up once. The chain joins TRBV7-3 to TRBJ2-7; 7 bases fit TRBD2. The V and J ends lost 5 bases and 5 bases, in that order; junction bases with no gene match: 9. CDR3 size: 14 residues. Germline CDR1 is SGHTA and CDR2 is FQGTGA. CDR3 protein: CASSPGAGADEQYF. CDR3 nucleotide sequence: TGTGCCAGCAGCCCCGGTGCGGGAGCCGACGAGCAGTACTTC.

The chain uses TRBV5-5 and TRBJ2-7; the match to TRBD2 covers 7 bases. This CDR3 has 15 residues. V trimming: 2 bases; J trimming: 4 bases; junction bases outside the gene matches: 9. CDR1 is SGHKS, CDR2 YYEKEE, per germline (reference sequence). The CDR3 loop is CASSLGDYPYYEQYF. CDR3 bases: TGTGCCAGCAGCTTAGGGGACTATCCTTATTACGAGCAGTACTTC. The full variable domain, its missing parts supplied by reference TRBV5-5 and TRBJ2-7, is DAGVTQSPTHLIKTRGQQVTLRCSPISGHKSVSWYQQVLGQGPQFIFQYYEKEERGRGNFPDRFSARQFPNYSSELNVNALLLGDSALYLCASSLGDYPYYEQYFGPGTRLTVT.

V usage is TRBV6-6 and J usage is TRBJ1-1, with 8 bases identical to TRBD1. The CDR3 length is 14 residues. V gave up 4 bases and J gave up 1 base; unmatched junction bases: 2. Germline values: CDR1 MNHNY, CDR2 SVGAGI (reference sequence). The CDR3 here is CASSFTGGNTEAFF. CDR3 nucleotides: TGTGCCAGCAGTTTTACAGGGGGGAACACTGAAGCTTTCTTT.

The CDR3: CSASLGLAGRRGNSYEQYF. In nucleotides, the CDR3 is TGCAGCGCCTCACTAGGGCTAGCGGGAAGACGTGGCAATTCCTACGAGCAGTACTTC. The J gene is TRBJ2-7, the V gene TRBV29-1, with 9 bases identical to TRBD2. This CDR3 comprises 19 residues. Germline V lookup: CDR1 SQVTM, CDR2 ANQGSEA. V trimming: 7 bases; J trimming: 1 base; junction bases outside the gene matches: 23.

Relative to its sample, this clone is hyperexpanded. CDR3 amino acids: CASTPSGSDEQFF. The DNA of the CDR3 is TGTGCCAGCACCCCTAGCGGGAGCGATGAGCAGTTCTTC. The chain is built from TRBV27 and TRBJ2-1; 10 bases are shared with TRBD2. CDR1 MNHEY and CDR2 SMNVEV come from the germline V gene (reference sequence). Trimming at V came to 7 bases and at J to 8 bases, leaving 5 bases not matched to a gene. This CDR3 is built from 13 residues.

This clone came up once. The genes are TRBV6-6 and TRBJ1-2; possibly TRBD1 for D (5 bases). The CDR3 runs 12 residues. V was cut by 6 bases and J by 4 bases, with 9 bases left in between. From germline, CDR1 is MNHNY and CDR2 SVGAGI (reference sequence). The CDR3 loop reads CASSGTSYGYTF. As DNA, the CDR3 is TGTGCCAGCAGCGGGACCTCCTATGGCTACACCTTC.

This sequence joins TRBV2 and TRBJ1-5, with D unclear. The ends were cut back, 6 bases at V and 3 bases at J, with 12 bases in the middle. The CDR3 has 14 residues. The germline V gene has CDR1 SNHLY and CDR2 FYNNEI. The CDR3 protein is CASSVRRTNQPQHF. The CDR3 DNA reads TGTGCCAGCAGCGTACGGAGGACCAATCAGCCCCAGCATTTT. The variable domain in full, with the rest retrieved from reference TRBV2 and TRBJ1-5, is EPEVTQTPSHQVTQMGQEVILRCVPISNHLYFYWYRQILGQKVEFLVSFYNNEISEKSEIFDDQFSVERPDGSNFTLKIRSTKLEDSAMYFCASSVRRTNQPQHFGDGTRLSIL.

The genes are TRBV10-3 and TRBJ2-3; D unclear. The CDR3 length is 13 residues. Deletions cut 4 bases from V and 1 base from J, with 6 bases between. Germline lookup yields CDR1 ENHRY and CDR2 SYGVKD. DNA for the CDR3: TGTGCCATCAGTGGGACGGGCACAGATACGCAGTATTTT. Translated: CAISGTGTDTQYF.

This chain connects TRBV25-1 to TRBJ1-3; D remains ambiguous. CDR1 MGHDK and CDR2 SYGVNS come from the germline V gene. CDR3 length: 14 amino acids. V shed 2 bases and J shed 4 bases, with 9 bases lying between them. The CDR3 DNA is TGTGCCAGCAGTGAACCGGGCACCGGAAACACCATATATTTT. Protein product: CASSEPGTGNTIYF.

The genes are TRBV29-1 and TRBJ2-1; 10 nucleotides line up with TRBD1. V was pared by 1 base and J by 6 bases, with 3 bases of the junction left unmatched. CDR3 length: 14 amino acids. Germline V gene sequence: CDR1 SQVTM, CDR2 ANQGSEA. CDR3 residues: CSVEGGTGVNEQFF. The DNA of the CDR3 is TGCAGCGTTGAAGGGGGGACAGGGGTCAATGAGCAGTTCTTC.

J is TRBJ2-3 and V is TRBV19, with D perhaps matching TRBD1 or TRBD2 (5 bases each). The germline V gene encodes CDR1 LNHDA and CDR2 SQIVND (reference sequence). Between the trimmed V and J ends, which lost 5 bases and 6 bases, there was a span of 12 bases. This CDR3 has 13 amino acids. CDR3 nucleotide sequence: TGTGCCAGTAGTGTAATAGGGACGGATACGCAGTATTTT. Translation gives CASSVIGTDTQYF.

Comments on this clone: The junction departs from the called germline gene at one end, perhaps through a read error. The chain is built from TRBV7-7 and TRBJ1-5, with D unresolved. The length of the CDR3 is 13 residues. Germline V gene lookup returns CDR1 SSHAT and CDR2 FNYEAQ (reference sequence). The CDR3 DNA reads as TGTGCTAGCAGCTTGGGCTGGGGTCAGCCCCAGCATTTT. This sequence encodes CASSLGWGQPQHF.

The count of this clone is one. The chain links TRBV29-1 to TRBJ2-1; 8 bases match TRBD2. The CDR3 has 16 residues. Germline loops: CDR1 SQVTM, CDR2 ANQGSEA. V trimming: 6 bases; J trimming: 0 bases; junction bases outside the gene matches: 10. CDR3 bases: TGCAGCGTCAGGACTAGCCCTACGAGCTCCTACAATGAGCAGTTCTTC. It translates to CSVRTSPTSSYNEQFF.